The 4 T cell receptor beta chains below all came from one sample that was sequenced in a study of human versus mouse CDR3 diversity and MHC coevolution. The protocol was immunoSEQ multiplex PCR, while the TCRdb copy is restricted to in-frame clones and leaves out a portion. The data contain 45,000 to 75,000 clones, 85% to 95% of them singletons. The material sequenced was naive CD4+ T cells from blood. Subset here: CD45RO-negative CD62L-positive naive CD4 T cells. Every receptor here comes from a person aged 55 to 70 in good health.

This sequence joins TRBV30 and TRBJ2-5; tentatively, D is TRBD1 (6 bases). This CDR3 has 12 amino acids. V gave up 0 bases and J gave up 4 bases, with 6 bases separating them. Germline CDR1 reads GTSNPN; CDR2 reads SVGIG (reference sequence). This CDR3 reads CAWSVGGETQYF. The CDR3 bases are TGTGCCTGGAGTGTAGGGGGAGAGACCCAGTACTTC.

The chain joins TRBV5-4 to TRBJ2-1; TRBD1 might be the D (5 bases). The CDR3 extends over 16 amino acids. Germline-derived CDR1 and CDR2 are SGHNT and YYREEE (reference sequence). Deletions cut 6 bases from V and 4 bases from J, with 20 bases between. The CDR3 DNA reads TGTGCCAGCACCGAAAGAGTGGCGGACACTTACAATGAGCAGTTCTTC. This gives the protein CASTERVADTYNEQFF.

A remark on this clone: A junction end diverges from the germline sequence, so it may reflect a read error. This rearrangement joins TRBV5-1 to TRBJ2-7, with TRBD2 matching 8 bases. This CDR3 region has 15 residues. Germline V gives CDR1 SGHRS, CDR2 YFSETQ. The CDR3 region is CASSLGWTSSHEQYF. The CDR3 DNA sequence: TGCGCCAGCAGCTTGGGGTGGACTAGCTCCCACGAGCAGTACTTC.

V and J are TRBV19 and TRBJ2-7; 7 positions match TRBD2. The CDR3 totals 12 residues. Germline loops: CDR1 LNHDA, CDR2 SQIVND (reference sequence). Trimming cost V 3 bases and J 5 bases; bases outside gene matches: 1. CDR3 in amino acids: CASSIGGNEQYF. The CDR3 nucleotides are TGTGCCAGTAGTATCGGGGGGAACGAGCAGTACTTC. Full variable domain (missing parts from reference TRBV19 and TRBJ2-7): DGGITQSPKYLFRKEGQNVTLSCEQNLNHDAMYWYRQDPGQGLRLIYYSQIVNDFQKGDIAEGYSVSREKKESFPLTVTSAQKNPTAFYLCASSIGGNEQYFGPGTRLTVT.